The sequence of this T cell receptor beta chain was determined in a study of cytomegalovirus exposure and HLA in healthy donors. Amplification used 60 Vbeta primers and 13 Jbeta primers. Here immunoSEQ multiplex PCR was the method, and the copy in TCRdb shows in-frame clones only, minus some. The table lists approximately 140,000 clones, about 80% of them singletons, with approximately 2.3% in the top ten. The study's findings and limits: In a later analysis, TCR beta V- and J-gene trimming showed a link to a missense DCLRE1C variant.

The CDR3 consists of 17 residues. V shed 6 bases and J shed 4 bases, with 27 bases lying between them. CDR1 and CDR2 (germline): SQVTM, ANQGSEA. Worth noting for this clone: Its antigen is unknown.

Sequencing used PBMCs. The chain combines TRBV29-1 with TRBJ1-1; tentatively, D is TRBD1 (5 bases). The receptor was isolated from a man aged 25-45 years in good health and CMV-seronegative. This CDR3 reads CSVPRGGFVGILTEAFF. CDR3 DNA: TGCAGCGTCCCCCGGGGGGGGTTCGTAGGAATACTCACTGAAGCTTTCTTT.